This TCR beta chain was captured in a study of CD8+CD57+ T cells in acquired aplastic anemia. Germline CDR1 reads SGHDT; CDR2 reads YYEEEE. V was shortened by 2 bases and J by 3 bases, with 11 bases between the two germline ends. This CDR3 spans 14 amino acids. In its sample, this clonotype was seen many times. Profiling that covered TCR beta VDJ and CDR3 relied on genomic DNA as its template. Via MiXCR, TCRdb re-called the reads, giving one row per CDR3 protein. The sample lists hundreds of thousands of distinct CDR3 sequences, about 70% occurring once. Sample: sorted CD4+, CD8+, or CD8+CD57+ T cells (not recorded which) from PBMCs. The clonotype originates from a human donor in good health, serving as a control. This chain joins TRBV5-6 and TRBJ1-2; maybe TRBD1 (6 bases). CDR3 loop: CASSLQGVDYGYTF. In DNA form, the CDR3 reads TGTGCCAGCAGCTTACAGGGTGTGGACTATGGCTACACCTTC.